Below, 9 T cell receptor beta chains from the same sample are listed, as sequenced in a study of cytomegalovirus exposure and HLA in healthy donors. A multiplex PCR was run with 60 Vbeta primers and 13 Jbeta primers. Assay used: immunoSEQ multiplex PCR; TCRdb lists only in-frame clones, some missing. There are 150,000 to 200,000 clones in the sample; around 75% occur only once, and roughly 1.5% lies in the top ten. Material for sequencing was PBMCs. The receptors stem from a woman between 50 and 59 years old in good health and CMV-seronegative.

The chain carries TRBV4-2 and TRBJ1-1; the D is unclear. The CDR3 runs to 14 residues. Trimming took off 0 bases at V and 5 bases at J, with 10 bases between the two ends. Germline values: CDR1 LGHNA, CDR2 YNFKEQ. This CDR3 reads CASSQDSGRTEAFF. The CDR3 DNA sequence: TGTGCCAGCAGCCAAGACTCGGGGAGGACTGAAGCTTTCTTT.

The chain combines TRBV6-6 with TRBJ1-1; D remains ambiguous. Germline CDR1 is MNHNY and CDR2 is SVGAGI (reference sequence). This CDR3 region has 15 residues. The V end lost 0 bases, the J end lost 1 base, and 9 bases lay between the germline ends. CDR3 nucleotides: TGTGCCAGCAGTTACTCTTTTACATCGAACACTGAAGCTTTCTTT. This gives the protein CASSYSFTSNTEAFF.

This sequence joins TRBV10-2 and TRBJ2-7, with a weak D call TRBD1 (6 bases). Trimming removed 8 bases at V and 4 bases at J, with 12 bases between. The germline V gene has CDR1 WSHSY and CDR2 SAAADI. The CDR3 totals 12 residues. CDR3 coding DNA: TGCGCCAGCCGGGACACACCTTACGAGCAGTACTTC. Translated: CASRDTPYEQYF.

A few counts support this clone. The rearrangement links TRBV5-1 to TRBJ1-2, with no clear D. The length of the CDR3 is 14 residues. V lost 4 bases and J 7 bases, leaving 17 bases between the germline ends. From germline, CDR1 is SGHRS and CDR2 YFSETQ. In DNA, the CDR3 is TGCGCCAGCAGCATCGGGTCCACGGCGGGTGGCTACACCTTC. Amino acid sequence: CASSIGSTAGGYTF. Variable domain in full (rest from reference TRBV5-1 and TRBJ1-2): KAGVTQTPRYLIKTRGQQVTLSCSPISGHRSVSWYQQTPGQGLQFLFEYFSETQRNKGNFPGRFSGRQFSNSRSEMNVSTLELGDSALYLCASSIGSTAGGYTFGSGTRLTVV.

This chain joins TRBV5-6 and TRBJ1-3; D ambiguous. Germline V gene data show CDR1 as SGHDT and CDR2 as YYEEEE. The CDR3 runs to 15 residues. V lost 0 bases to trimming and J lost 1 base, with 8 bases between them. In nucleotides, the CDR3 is TGTGCCAGCAGCTTGGGCAGGTATTCTGGAAACACCATATATTTT. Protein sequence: CASSLGRYSGNTIYF.

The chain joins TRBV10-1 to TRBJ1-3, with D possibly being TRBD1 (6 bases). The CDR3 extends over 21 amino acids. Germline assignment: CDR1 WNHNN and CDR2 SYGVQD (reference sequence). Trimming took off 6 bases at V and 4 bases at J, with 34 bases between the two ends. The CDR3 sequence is CASSDDSTAGALIPLGNTIYF. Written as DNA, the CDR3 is TGCGCCAGCAGCGACGATAGTACGGCGGGGGCATTGATCCCTCTGGGAAACACCATATATTTT.

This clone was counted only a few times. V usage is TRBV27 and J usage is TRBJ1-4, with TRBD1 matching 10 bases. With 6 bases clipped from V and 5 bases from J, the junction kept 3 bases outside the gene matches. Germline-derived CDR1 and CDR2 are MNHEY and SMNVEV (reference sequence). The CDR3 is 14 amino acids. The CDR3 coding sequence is TGTGCCAGCAGGCCGGGACAGGGGAATGAAAAACTGTTTTTT. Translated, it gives CASRPGQGNEKLFF.

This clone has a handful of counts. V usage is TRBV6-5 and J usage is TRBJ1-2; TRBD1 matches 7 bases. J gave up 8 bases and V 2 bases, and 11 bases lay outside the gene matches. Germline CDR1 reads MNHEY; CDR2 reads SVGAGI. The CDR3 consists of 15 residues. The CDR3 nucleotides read TGTGCCAGCAGTTACGGAGGGACAGTTAGAGGGGGCTACACCTTC. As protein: CASSYGGTVRGGYTF.

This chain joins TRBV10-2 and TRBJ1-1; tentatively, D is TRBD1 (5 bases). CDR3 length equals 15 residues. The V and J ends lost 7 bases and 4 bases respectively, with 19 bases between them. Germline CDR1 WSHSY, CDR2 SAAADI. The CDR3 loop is CASTPSLRGGTEAFF. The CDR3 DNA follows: TGCGCCAGCACCCCTAGTCTGCGCGGGGGCACTGAAGCTTTCTTT.